This TCR beta chain was identified during a study of T cell responses to AZD1222 COVID-19 vaccine. Points from the study as a whole: Mostly white British, mostly female donors; authors suggested clonal diversity may be underestimated. Baseline testing showed seropositivity in only a handful of AZD1222 recipients.

Clones were sequenced by immunoSEQ multiplex PCR, and TCRdb holds only the in-frame ones, with some missing. The table includes over 150,000 clones, 70% to 90% detected once. As concerns this clone: Its matching antigen is unknown.

Sequenced here: peripheral blood, sampled 28 days after the second AZD1222 dose. This TCR came from an adult who received the AZD1222 COVID-19 vaccine.

The DNA for the CDR3 is TGTGCCAGCAGCACAGATTCTAACTATGGCTACACCTTC. Amino acid sequence: CASSTDSNYGYTF. The chain recombines TRBV5-4 with TRBJ1-2; D unclear. Germline assignment: CDR1 SGHNT and CDR2 YYREEE (reference sequence). V was clipped by 4 bases and J by 0 bases, with 7 bases between them. CDR3 size: 13 residues.